Listed here are 27 T cell receptor beta chains from one sample, sequenced in a study of blood T cell repertoires in COVID-19. Sequenced by immunoSEQ multiplex PCR; TCRdb stores in-frame clones only, minus some. Among tens of thousands of clones listed, about 86% were seen once. The specimen was peripheral blood. Every receptor here comes from a woman of 80 years or more in a cohort sampled during active or convalescent COVID-19.

In this sample, this clone turned up once. V is TRBV30 and J is TRBJ1-6, with D possibly matching TRBD1 (6 bases). The CDR3 is 14 amino acids. V lost 3 bases and J lost 7, with 13 bases in between. Per the germline V gene, CDR1 is GTSNPN and CDR2 is SVGIG (reference sequence). The CDR3 protein is CAWRRTGLNSPLHF. The CDR3 DNA sequence: TGTGCCTGGAGGAGAACAGGGTTGAATTCACCCCTCCACTTT.

This clone was counted between two and nine times. The chain links TRBV30 to TRBJ1-1, with D perhaps matching TRBD1 (6 bases). With 2 bases removed from V and 4 bases from J, the gap between germline ends came to 17 bases. CDR3 length: 15 amino acids. Germline CDR1 GTSNPN, CDR2 SVGIG (reference sequence). The chain's CDR3 is CAWSPLDRPGTEAFF. CDR3 DNA sequence: TGTGCCTGGAGTCCTTTAGACAGGCCAGGCACTGAAGCTTTCTTT. Variable domain in full (rest from reference TRBV30 and TRBJ1-1): SQTIHQWPATLVQPVGSPLSLECTVEGTSNPNLYWYRQAAGRGLQLLFYSVGIGQISSEVPQNLSASRPQDRQFILSSKKLLLSDSGFYLCAWSPLDRPGTEAFFGQGTRLTVV.

The sample holds one count of this clone. The gene calls are TRBV11-2 and TRBJ1-2; D gene ambiguous. Germline V gives CDR1 SGHAT, CDR2 FQNNGV. This CDR3 comprises 15 residues. The V end lost 3 bases, the J end lost 4 bases, and 15 bases lay between the germline ends. CDR3 bases: TGTGCCAGCAGCTTTTTACGTGGGCGGGGCTATGGCTACACCTTC. This gives the protein CASSFLRGRGYGYTF. Full variable domain (remainder filled in from reference TRBV11-2 and TRBJ1-2): EAGVAQSPRYKIIEKRQSVAFWCNPISGHATLYWYQQILGQGPKLLIQFQNNGVVDDSQLPKDRFSAERLKGVDSTLKIQPAKLEDSAVYLCASSFLRGRGYGYTFGSGTRLTVV.

The V gene is TRBV27, the J gene TRBJ2-1; 12 bases are a match to TRBD2. Looked up from germline, CDR1 is MNHEY and CDR2 is SMNVEV (reference sequence). The CDR3 extends over 17 amino acids. The V gene end was trimmed by 4 bases and the J gene end by 4 bases; junction bases not matched to a gene: 8. The CDR3 coding sequence is TGTGCCAGCAGTTCCCTAGGGCTAGCGGGGGGGTACAATGAGCAGTTCTTC. It codes for CASSSLGLAGGYNEQFF.

This rearrangement joins TRBV6-5 to TRBJ2-5, with TRBD1 identical over 8 bases. Germline V gene sequence: CDR1 MNHEY, CDR2 SVGAGI. CDR3 length: 15 residues. V dropped 6 bases and J dropped 5; count of bases not matched to a gene: 11. Here the CDR3 DNA reads TGTGCCAGCAGCAAGGAGACAGGGGTTGGGGAGACCCAGTACTTC. This translates into CASSKETGVGETQYF.

This chain connects TRBV5-1 to TRBJ1-1, with 8 bases matching TRBD1. Losses at the gene ends were 4 bases for V and 6 bases for J; bases not matched to a gene: 11. Germline V gene sequence: CDR1 SGHRS, CDR2 YFSETQ. This CDR3 has 15 amino acids. The CDR3 reads CASSIGQGGSSEAFF. The CDR3 region has the DNA TGCGCCAGCAGCATAGGACAGGGAGGTTCATCTGAAGCTTTCTTT.

The rearrangement links TRBV3-1 (or the pseudogene TRBV3-2) to TRBJ2-5; 7 positions match TRBD1. The CDR3 consists of 16 residues. Germline CDR1 reads LGHDT; CDR2 reads YNNKEL (reference sequence). Trimming at V came to 2 bases and at J to 4 bases, leaving 10 bases not matched to a gene. The CDR3 DNA reads as TGTGCCAGCAGCCAAAAGTGGACAGGTCTGCGAGAGACCCAGTACTTC. As protein: CASSQKWTGLRETQYF.

The chain combines TRBV30 with TRBJ2-7, with D possibly being TRBD2 (5 bases). The CDR3 covers 13 residues. Germline V lookup: CDR1 GTSNPN, CDR2 SVGIG (reference sequence). Trimming stripped 0 bases from V and 7 bases from J, with 13 bases between. CDR3 loop: CAWSVLGPGEQYF. The DNA for the CDR3 is TGTGCCTGGAGTGTACTAGGGCCGGGTGAGCAGTACTTC.

This chain joins TRBV10-2 and TRBJ2-1; no clear D. The germline gives CDR1 WSHSY, CDR2 SAAADI. The V and J ends lost 4 bases and 11 bases respectively, with 15 bases between them. This CDR3 comprises 13 residues. The CDR3 sequence is CASSVPPGTQQFF. The CDR3 DNA is TGCGCCAGCAGTGTACCCCCCGGTACTCAGCAGTTCTTC.

The chain is built from TRBV18 and TRBJ2-5, with a possible D match to TRBD2 (7 bases). V was shortened by 2 bases and J by 4 bases, with 17 bases between the two germline ends. CDR1 KGHSH and CDR2 LQKENI come from the germline V gene. The CDR3 covers 16 residues. Here the CDR3 DNA reads TGTGCCAGCTCACCAGGTTCTAGCGGAGGGGGAGAGACCCAGTACTTC. Its translation: CASSPGSSGGGETQYF.

The chain carries TRBV9 and TRBJ2-3, with D possibly being TRBD2 (6 bases). The V gene's germline CDR1 is SGDLS and CDR2 YYNGEE. The CDR3 loop spans 17 amino acids. Trimming left V 4 bases short and J 6 bases short, with 24 bases between. The CDR3 DNA follows: TGTGCCAGCAGCACCCCCGGCGGCAGACCGGGGAGGGATACGCAGTATTTT. Amino acids: CASSTPGGRPGRDTQYF.

The gene calls are TRBV19 and TRBJ2-3, with a weak D call TRBD1 (6 bases). This CDR3 is 16 amino acids long. The ends were cut back, 2 bases at V and 4 bases at J, with 16 bases in the middle. The germline CDR1 and CDR2 sequences are LNHDA and SQIVND (reference sequence). CDR3 bases: TGTGCCAGTAGTATAAGGGCAGGGGCAATTCCAGATACGCAGTATTTT. It codes for CASSIRAGAIPDTQYF.

The genes are TRBV30 and TRBJ1-2, with D uncertain. The CDR3 is 15 residues long. Per the germline V gene, CDR1 is GTSNPN and CDR2 is SVGIG (reference sequence). Trimming cost V 2 bases and J 1 base, with 14 bases left between them. DNA of the CDR3: TGTGCCTGGAGTCCCGGGGAGGGTTATAACTATGGCTACACCTTC. It codes for CAWSPGEGYNYGYTF.

CDR3 protein: CASSWGRGYEQYF. The CDR3 nucleotides are TGTGCCAGTTCTTGGGGGAGGGGTTACGAGCAGTACTTC. V and J are TRBV28 and TRBJ2-7, with 7 bases aligning to TRBD2. The CDR3 consists of 13 residues. V was pared by 9 bases and J by 4 bases, with 9 bases of the junction left unmatched. The germline gives CDR1 MDHEN, CDR2 SYDVKM.

This clone was detected a few times. The chain employs TRBV30 and TRBJ1-1, with 8 bases matching TRBD1. Germline loops: CDR1 GTSNPN, CDR2 SVGIG (reference sequence). V lost 4 bases to trimming and J lost 0 bases; unmatched junction nucleotides: 7. This CDR3 has 15 amino acids. CDR3 protein: CAWTSGDRLNTEAFF. The CDR3 coding sequence is TGTGCCTGGACCTCGGGGGACAGGTTGAACACTGAAGCTTTCTTT.

The V call is TRBV30, the J call TRBJ2-7; weak D call: TRBD1 (5 bases). This CDR3 contains 12 residues. V lost 7 bases to trimming and J lost 6 bases, with 16 bases between them. Germline V gene sequence: CDR1 GTSNPN, CDR2 SVGIG (reference sequence). Here the CDR3 DNA reads TGTGCCTTGAACCAGGGAAATATCGAGCAGTACTTC. As protein: CALNQGNIEQYF. The entire variable domain, with the rest obtained from reference TRBV30 and TRBJ2-7, is as follows: SQTIHQWPATLVQPVGSPLSLECTVEGTSNPNLYWYRQAAGRGLQLLFYSVGIGQISSEVPQNLSASRPQDRQFILSSKKLLLSDSGFYLCALNQGNIEQYFGPGTRLTVT.

The CDR3 spells CASIVSGNTDTQYF. The CDR3 DNA reads as TGTGCCAGCATCGTTTCAGGCAACACAGATACGCAGTATTTT. The J gene is TRBJ2-3, the V gene TRBV5-4, with D unclear. Germline CDR1 reads SGHNT; CDR2 reads YYREEE (reference sequence). The CDR3 consists of 14 residues. V was trimmed by 6 bases and J by 2 bases, leaving 13 bases between them.

The V and J genes are TRBV7-6 and TRBJ1-1; D is uncertain. This CDR3 contains 16 residues. The germline gives CDR1 SGHVS, CDR2 FNYEAQ. V was trimmed by 4 bases and J by 0 bases, leaving 15 bases between them. This CDR3 reads CASSSGLGSLNTEAFF. The CDR3 DNA sequence: TGTGCCAGCAGCTCAGGCCTTGGGAGCTTGAACACTGAAGCTTTCTTT.

This clone was counted once. CDR3 DNA: TGTGCCAGCAGTGAACAGGGGGGCACTGAAGCTTTCTTT. Translated: CASSEQGGTEAFF. V gene TRBV6-4 combines with J gene TRBJ1-1, with TRBD1 matching over 8 bases. V dropped 3 bases and J dropped 4; count of bases not matched to a gene: 1. Germline CDR1 reads MRHNA; CDR2 reads SNTAGT. The CDR3 is made up of 13 amino acids.

The chain is built from TRBV6-1 and TRBJ1-2; D unclear. The germline gives CDR1 MNHNS, CDR2 SASEGT. The V end was cut by 0 bases, the J end by 8 bases, with 16 bases between. CDR3 size: 15 residues. The CDR3 nucleotides are TGTGCCAGCAGTGAAGCTTTCGGCGGGCTCGGGGGCTACACCTTC. This codes for CASSEAFGGLGGYTF.

In this sample, this clone turned up once. This chain uses TRBV6-5 with TRBJ1-6, with D possibly matching TRBD1 (6 bases). CDR1 and CDR2 from the germline V gene are MNHEY and SVGAGI. The CDR3 length is 14 residues. The V gene lost 6 bases and the J gene lost 5 bases, with 11 bases spanning the gap. CDR3 loop: CASRSDSNNSPLHF. CDR3 coding DNA: TGTGCCAGCAGATCGGACAGTAATAATTCACCCCTCCACTTT.

The chain uses TRBV30 and TRBJ2-4, with 7 bases lining up with TRBD1. The CDR3 spans 14 residues. With V trimmed by 5 bases and J by 1 base, 5 bases remained unmatched. Per germline, CDR1 GTSNPN and CDR2 SVGIG (reference sequence). The CDR3 region has the DNA TGTGCCTGGGACCAGGGGGTTGCCAAAAACATTCAGTACTTC. It is translated as CAWDQGVAKNIQYF.

This clone has just one count. This sequence joins TRBV7-6 and TRBJ2-3; perhaps TRBD2 as D (5 bases). The CDR3 has 14 residues. With 5 bases removed from V and 4 bases from J, the gap between germline ends came to 13 bases. Germline CDR1 SGHVS, CDR2 FNYEAQ. CDR3 DNA: TGTGCCAGCAGCCGTGGTGCGGGCCCAGATACGCAGTATTTT. It translates to CASSRGAGPDTQYF.

This chain links TRBV28 with TRBJ1-1, with 7 bases lining up with TRBD1. CDR1 is MDHEN, CDR2 SYDVKM, per germline. With V trimmed by 7 bases and J by 1 base, 9 bases remained unmatched. This CDR3 comprises 15 residues. CDR3 residues: CASTSRGASNTEAFF. The CDR3 region has the DNA TGTGCCAGCACCTCCAGGGGGGCTTCGAACACTGAAGCTTTCTTT.

The genes are TRBV12-3 or TRBV12-4 and TRBJ1-1; D not resolved. The V end lost 3 bases, the J end lost 2 bases, and 7 bases lay between the germline ends. The CDR3 is 13 residues long. In DNA form, the CDR3 reads TGTGCCAGCAGTTTCGGGGAAAACACTGAAGCTTTCTTT. This translates into CASSFGENTEAFF.

Only one count was recorded for this clone. CDR3 region: CASSPLLDTDTQYF. The CDR3 nucleotides are TGTGCCAGCAGCCCCCTGTTAGACACAGATACGCAGTATTTT. The genes are TRBV7-9 and TRBJ2-3; D is ambiguous. Germline CDR1 reads SEHNR; CDR2 reads FQNEAQ (reference sequence). The CDR3 is made up of 14 amino acids. Deletions cut 5 bases from V and 2 bases from J, with 11 bases between.

For this clone: The same CDR3 can be traced to other DNA sequences in this sample. The J gene is TRBJ2-1, the V gene TRBV18; 8 bases are shared with TRBD1. The V gene end was trimmed by 0 bases and the J gene end by 2 bases; junction bases not matched to a gene: 3. The CDR3 sequence is 16 residues long. Germline-derived CDR1 and CDR2 are KGHSH and LQKENI. The CDR3 loop reads CASSPPAGGTYNEQFF. The CDR3 DNA reads as TGTGCCAGCTCACCACCCGCAGGGGGCACCTACAATGAGCAGTTCTTC.